This T cell receptor beta chain was observed in a study of CD8+CD57+ T cells in acquired aplastic anemia. Background on the study: The study obtained an average of around 3.1 ug of DNA from sorted CD4+ and CD8+ cells.

Comments on this clonotype: Its antigen is not identified.

An expansion of CD8+CD57+ cells by flow cytometry had been shown in patients chosen for sequencing. Severe acquired aplastic anemia was present in all patients. Study-level findings and limits: Some 31 CD8+ CDR3 sequences were shared between patients and controls. No significant patient-versus-control difference appeared in CD8+ Simpson's diversity.

Genomic DNA, serving as template, underwent TCR beta VDJ and CDR3 profiling. A single record per CDR3 protein comes from TCRdb applying MiXCR to the reads. The data contain under 150,000 distinct CDR3 sequences, approximately 40% of them singletons. With 6 bases removed from V and 0 bases from J, the gap between germline ends came to 13 bases. The CDR3 is 15 residues long. The genes are TRBV12-3 or TRBV12-4 and TRBJ2-3; D is unresolved. The clonotype comes from a human donor with aplastic anemia. Source material: sorted CD4+, CD8+, or CD8+CD57+ T cells (not recorded which) from PBMCs. CDR3 sequence (DNA): TGTGCCAGCAGCAGAAATGGGCGGAGCACAGATACGCAGTATTTT. Translation: CASSRNGRSTDTQYF.